This is a list of T cell receptor beta chains from one sample in a study of cytomegalovirus exposure and HLA in healthy donors. The data were produced by immunoSEQ multiplex PCR, yet TCRdb's version contains in-frame clones alone and is incomplete. The sample consists of under 85,000 clones, 78% of them appearing once. What was sequenced was PBMCs. All receptors derive from a man aged 40-55 years in good health and CMV-seronegative. The CDR3 runs from the conserved cysteine through the conserved F or W. The D gene is left open where the match is weak. Expanded clones are given a class, and other clones once, few, many or no size at all.

v_gene	j_gene	abundance	d_gene	CDR3nt	CDR3aa
TRBV4-1	TRBJ1-1	NA	NA	TGCGCCAGCAGCCAAGAAGGTCGCGGGGGAAACACTGAAGCTTTCTTT	CASSQEGRGGNTEAFF
TRBV7-2	TRBJ2-1	NA	TRBD2	TGTGCCACTGGACTAGCCCACAATGAGCAGTTCTTC	CATGLAHNEQFF
TRBV2	TRBJ2-7	NA	NA	TGTGCCAGCAGTGAAATACAGGGTAGCTCCTACGAGCAGTACTTC	CASSEIQGSSYEQYF
TRBV5-6	TRBJ2-1	NA	NA	TGTGCCAGCAGCCCGGACTCTGACTCCTACAATGAGCAGTTCTTC	CASSPDSDSYNEQFF
TRBV7-9	TRBJ1-5	NA	NA	TGTGCCAGCCAAAGAGGGGCGGCGGGACAGCCCCAGCATTTT	CASQRGAAGQPQHF
TRBV27	TRBJ2-7	few	TRBD2	TGTGCCAGCAGTGCCAGACTAGCGGGAGGGATCTACGAGCAGTACTTC	CASSARLAGGIYEQYF
TRBV28	TRBJ2-2	NA	NA	TGTGCCAGCATCCCGGGACAGAACACCGGGGAGCTGTTTTTT	CASIPGQNTGELFF
TRBV7-9	TRBJ2-7	NA	TRBD2	TGTGCCAGCAGCTTTAATTTTAATAGGGCGGGAGCCAGCTACGAGCAGTACTTC	CASSFNFNRAGASYEQYF
TRBV5-5	TRBJ2-7	once	TRBD1	TGTGCCAGCAGTGGGGGACAGGACCCCTACGAGCAGTACTTC	CASSGGQDPYEQYF
TRBV10-1	TRBJ1-3	NA	NA	TGCGCCAACCCGCGGGTCTGCGAAGGAAACACCATATATTTT	CANPRVCEGNTIYF
TRBV28	TRBJ1-1	NA	NA	TGTGCCAGCAGTCGAGGGAACACTGAAGCTTTCTTT	CASSRGNTEAFF
TRBV27	TRBJ1-2	NA	NA	TGTGCCAGCAGTTTTGGAGCTAACTATGGCTACACCTTC	CASSFGANYGYTF
TRBV2	TRBJ2-1	few	TRBD2	TGTGCCAGCAGTCAAATAGCGGGACTAAACAATGAGCAGTTCTTC	CASSQIAGLNNEQFF
TRBV7-2	TRBJ2-1	few	NA	TGTGCCAGCAGCCCGCGGCACGAGCAGTTCTTC	CASSPRHEQFF
TRBV7-7	TRBJ2-3	once	TRBD2	TGTGCTAGCAGCTCTAGCGGGGTAACAGATACGCAGTATTTT	CASSSSGVTDTQYF
TRBV7-9	TRBJ2-7	few	NA	TGTGCCAGCAGCTTATCCTCCTCCGGGGGACTCTACGCCTACGAGCAGTACTTC	CASSLSSSGGLYAYEQYF
TRBV9	TRBJ2-5	NA	TRBD2	TGTGCCAGCAGCGTAGCCCCGCTAGCGGGGACGGAGACCCAGTACTTC	CASSVAPLAGTETQYF
TRBV5-1	TRBJ1-2	NA	TRBD1	TGCGCCAGCAGCTTGGGACCCTCAGGGGGCCAAGATGGCTACACCTTC	CASSLGPSGGQDGYTF
TRBV4-2	TRBJ1-3	NA	NA	TGTGCCAGCAGTCCCTGGGCAGGGGACTCTGGAAACACCATATATTTT	CASSPWAGDSGNTIYF
TRBV5-1	TRBJ2-1	NA	TRBD1	TGCGCCAGCAGTTATGACCCGGGACAGGGGATGAATGAGCAGTTCTTC	CASSYDPGQGMNEQFF
TRBV28	TRBJ2-3	few	TRBD2	TGTGCCAGCACCCGCACGGGGCGGGAGGTAGGATATACGCAGTATTTT	CASTRTGREVGYTQYF
TRBV15	TRBJ1-5	NA	NA	TGTGCCACCAGCAGAGTAGGGGGAAGCAATCAGCCCCAGCATTTT	CATSRVGGSNQPQHF
TRBV5-6	TRBJ2-3	NA	NA	TGTGCCAGCAGCCTTGATGGTGCGGTCACAGATACGCAGTATTTT	CASSLDGAVTDTQYF
TRBV28	TRBJ1-1	once	NA	TGTGCCAGCAGTTTACCCCCGGGTGAAGCTTTCTTT	CASSLPPGEAFF
TRBV19	TRBJ2-1	once	NA	TGTGCCAGTAGTATGGGCCAGTGGTATGAGCAGTTCTTC	CASSMGQWYEQFF
TRBV5-8	TRBJ1-6	few	TRBD1	TGTGCCAGCAGCCCCGGACAGGGAGTCTCACCCCTCCACTTT	CASSPGQGVSPLHF
TRBV7-2	TRBJ2-2	NA	TRBD2	TGTGCCAGCAGCCCGGGACTAGCGGGAGGAATCGCGAACACCGGGGAGCTGTTTTTT	CASSPGLAGGIANTGELFF
TRBV19	TRBJ1-1	few	NA	TGTGGGACTAGAAACCTGAACACTGAAGCTTTCTTT	CGTRNLNTEAFF
TRBV9	TRBJ1-1	NA	NA	TGTGCCAGCAGCGCCCTGACAGGTCACACTGAAGCTTTCTTT	CASSALTGHTEAFF
TRBV6-5	TRBJ1-3	NA	NA	TGTGCCAGCAGTTACTCAAATCCCCCGGACACCATATATTTT	CASSYSNPPDTIYF
TRBV4-2	TRBJ2-1	NA	TRBD1	TGTGCCAGCAGCCAAGACGTCCAGGGGGCGTTTTACAATGAGCAGTTCTTC	CASSQDVQGAFYNEQFF
TRBV19	TRBJ2-1	few	NA	TGTGCCAGTAGTATGATAACCAGTAATGAGCAGTTCTTC	CASSMITSNEQFF
TRBV5-1	TRBJ2-2	few	NA	TGCGCCAGCAGCTTGAATACCGGGTCGAACACCGGGGAGCTGTTTTTT	CASSLNTGSNTGELFF
TRBV4-1	TRBJ1-5	NA	TRBD1	TGCGCCAGCCAAGACATTGACAGGGGTGGGCAGCCCCAGCATTTT	CASQDIDRGGQPQHF
TRBV10-3	TRBJ2-7	NA	TRBD1	TGTGCCATCAGTGAAGGGGGCGGCAGGCAGAACTACGAGCAGTACTTC	CAISEGGGRQNYEQYF
TRBV9	TRBJ1-2	NA	TRBD1	TGTGCTAGCAGCACCACCTCGACAGGGAGGTATGGCTACACCTTC	CASSTTSTGRYGYTF
TRBV27	TRBJ2-7	few	TRBD1	TGTGCCAGCAGTTTTGGGACAGGGGCCTACGAGCAGTACTTC	CASSFGTGAYEQYF
TRBV19	TRBJ1-3	NA	NA	TGTGCCAGTTTAACGGAACAGCGGGGTTCCGGAAACACCATATATTTT	CASLTEQRGSGNTIYF
TRBV5-1	TRBJ1-3	few	NA	TGCGCCAGCAGCTTGTCAGGGGCAGACTCTGGAAACACCATATATTTT	CASSLSGADSGNTIYF
TRBV5-4	TRBJ2-3	once	TRBD2	TGTGCCAGCAGCGGGACTAGCGGGAGGGCCCTAGGCACAGATACGCAGTATTTT	CASSGTSGRALGTDTQYF
TRBV5-4	TRBJ2-1	NA	TRBD2	TGTGCCAGCAGCCGAAGTCATTCGACTAGCGGCAATGAGCAGTTCTTC	CASSRSHSTSGNEQFF
TRBV6-6	TRBJ2-3	NA	NA	TGTGCCAGCAGTTACTCGAATCCTAGTCACACAGATACGCAGTATTTT	CASSYSNPSHTDTQYF
TRBV10-3	TRBJ2-2	NA	TRBD2	TGTGCCATCAGTGAAAAACTCCTAGCGGGGGTCTTCACCGGGGAGCTGTTTTTT	CAISEKLLAGVFTGELFF
TRBV19	TRBJ2-7	NA	TRBD2	TGTGCCAGTGCACTAGCGGGGGACAGCTCCTACGAGCAGTACTTC	CASALAGDSSYEQYF
TRBV6-5	TRBJ1-1	NA	TRBD1	TGTGCCAGCAGTTACCTCACGCCAGGGGGATCTGAAGCTTTCTTT	CASSYLTPGGSEAFF
TRBV15	TRBJ2-1	NA	TRBD2	TGTGCCACAAAATCGACTAGCGGACCCTACAATGAGCAGTTCTTC	CATKSTSGPYNEQFF
TRBV7-8	TRBJ2-2	NA	NA	TGTGCCAGCAGGGTCGACACTTTGTTCACCGGGGAGCTGTTTTTT	CASRVDTLFTGELFF
TRBV27	TRBJ2-1	NA	TRBD2	TGTGCCAGCACCATAAGACTAGCGGGAGAGAATGAGCAGTTCTTC	CASTIRLAGENEQFF